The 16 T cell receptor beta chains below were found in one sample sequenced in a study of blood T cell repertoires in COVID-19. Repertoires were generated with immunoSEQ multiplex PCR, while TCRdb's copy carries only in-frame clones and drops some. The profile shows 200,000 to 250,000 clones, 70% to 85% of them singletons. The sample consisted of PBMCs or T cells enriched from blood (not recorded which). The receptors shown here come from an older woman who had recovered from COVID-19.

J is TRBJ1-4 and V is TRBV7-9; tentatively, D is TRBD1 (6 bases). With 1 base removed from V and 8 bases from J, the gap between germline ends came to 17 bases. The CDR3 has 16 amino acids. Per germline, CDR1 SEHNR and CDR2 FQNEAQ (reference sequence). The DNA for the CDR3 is TGTGCCAGCAGCTTAGGTACCGGAGGACAGTGGGAAAAACTGTTTTTT. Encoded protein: CASSLGTGGQWEKLFF.

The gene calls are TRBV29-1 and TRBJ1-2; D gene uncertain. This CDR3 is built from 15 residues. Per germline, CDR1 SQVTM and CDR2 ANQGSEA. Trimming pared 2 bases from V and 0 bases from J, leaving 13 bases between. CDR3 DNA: TGCAGCGTTGAACGAGTGCATAAATCTAACTATGGCTACACCTTC. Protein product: CSVERVHKSNYGYTF. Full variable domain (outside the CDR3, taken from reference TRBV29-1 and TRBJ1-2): SAVISQKPSRDICQRGTSLTIQCQVDSQVTMMFWYRQQPGQSLTLIATANQGSEATYESGFVIDKFPISRPNLTFSTLTVSNMSPEDSSIYLCSVERVHKSNYGYTFGSGTRLTVV.

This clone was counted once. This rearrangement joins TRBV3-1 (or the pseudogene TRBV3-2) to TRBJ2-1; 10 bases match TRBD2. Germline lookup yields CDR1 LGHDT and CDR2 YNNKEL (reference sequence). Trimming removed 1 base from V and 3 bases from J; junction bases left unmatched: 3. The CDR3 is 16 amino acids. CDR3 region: CASSQALAGVYNEQFF. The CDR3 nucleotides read TGTGCCAGCAGCCAAGCTCTAGCGGGGGTCTACAATGAGCAGTTCTTC.

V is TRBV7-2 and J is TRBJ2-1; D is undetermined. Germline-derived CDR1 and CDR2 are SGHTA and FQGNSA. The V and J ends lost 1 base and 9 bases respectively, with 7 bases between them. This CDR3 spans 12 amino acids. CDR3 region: CASSLDFGEQFF. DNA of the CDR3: TGTGCCAGCAGCTTAGATTTCGGTGAGCAGTTCTTC.

CDR3 region: CASSYFSSYEQYF. The CDR3 nucleotides are TGTGCCAGCAGTTACTTTAGCTCCTACGAGCAGTACTTC. J is TRBJ2-7 and V is TRBV6-5; no reliable D call. CDR3 length: 13 amino acids. The germline V gene has CDR1 MNHEY and CDR2 SVGAGI. Trimming removed 1 base from V and 0 bases from J, with 4 bases in between.

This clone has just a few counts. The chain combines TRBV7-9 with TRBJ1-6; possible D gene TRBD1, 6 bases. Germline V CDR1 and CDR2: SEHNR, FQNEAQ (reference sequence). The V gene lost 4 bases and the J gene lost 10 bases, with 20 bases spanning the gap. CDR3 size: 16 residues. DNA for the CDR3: TGTGCCAGCAGCTCATCGGTGGGGGGGCGACGATCACCCCTCCACTTT. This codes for CASSSSVGGRRSPLHF. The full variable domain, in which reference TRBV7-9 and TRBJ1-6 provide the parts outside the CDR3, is DTGVSQNPRHKITKRGQNVTFRCDPISEHNRLYWYRQTLGQGPEFLTYFQNEAQLEKSRLLSDRFSAERPKGSFSTLEIQRTEQGDSAMYLCASSSSVGGRRSPLHFGNGTRLTVT.

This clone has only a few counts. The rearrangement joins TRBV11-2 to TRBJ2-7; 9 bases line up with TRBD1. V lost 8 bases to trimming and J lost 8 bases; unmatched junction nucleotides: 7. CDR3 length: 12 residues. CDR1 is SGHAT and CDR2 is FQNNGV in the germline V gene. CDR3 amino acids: CASGHRGPKQYF. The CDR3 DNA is TGTGCCAGCGGACACAGGGGGCCTAAGCAGTACTTC.

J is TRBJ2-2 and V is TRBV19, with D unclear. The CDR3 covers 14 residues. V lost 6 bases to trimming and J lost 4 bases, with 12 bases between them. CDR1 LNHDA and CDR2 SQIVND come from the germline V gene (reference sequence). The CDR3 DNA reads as TGTGCCAGTAGCGACCTTTCGGGCACCGGGGAGCTGTTTTTT. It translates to CASSDLSGTGELFF. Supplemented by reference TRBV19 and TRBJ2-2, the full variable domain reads DGGITQSPKYLFRKEGQNVTLSCEQNLNHDAMYWYRQDPGQGLRLIYYSQIVNDFQKGDIAEGYSVSREKKESFPLTVTSAQKNPTAFYLCASSDLSGTGELFFGEGSRLTVL.

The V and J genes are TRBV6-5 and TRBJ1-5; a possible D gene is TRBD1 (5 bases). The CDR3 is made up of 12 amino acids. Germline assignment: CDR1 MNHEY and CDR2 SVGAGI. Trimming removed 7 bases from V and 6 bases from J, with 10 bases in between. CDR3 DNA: TGTGCCAGCAATACAGGTCGTCAGCCCCAGCATTTT. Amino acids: CASNTGRQPQHF.

Here the CDR3 reads CASSGTSGDTYYEQYF. In DNA, the CDR3 is TGTGCCAGCAGCGGGACTAGCGGGGATACGTACTACGAGCAGTACTTC. The V gene is TRBV6-2 or TRBV6-3, the J gene TRBJ2-7; 13 bases line up with TRBD2. The ends lost 6 bases at V and 3 bases at J; junction bases unmatched: 8. Germline lookup yields CDR1 MNHEY and CDR2 SVGEGT. The CDR3 spans 16 residues.

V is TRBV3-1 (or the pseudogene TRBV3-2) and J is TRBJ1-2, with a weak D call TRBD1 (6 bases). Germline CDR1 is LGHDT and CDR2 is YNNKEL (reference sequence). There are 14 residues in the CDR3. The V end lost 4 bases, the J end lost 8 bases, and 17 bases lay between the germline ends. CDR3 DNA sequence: TGTGCCAGCAGCCTAGGGGGACGGAATGGGGGCTACACCTTC. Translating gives CASSLGGRNGGYTF.

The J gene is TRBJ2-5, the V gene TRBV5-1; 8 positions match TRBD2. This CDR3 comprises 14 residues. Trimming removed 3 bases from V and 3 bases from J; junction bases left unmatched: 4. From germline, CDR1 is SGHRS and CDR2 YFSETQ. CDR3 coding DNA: TGCGCCAGCAGCTCGGGACTAGTGAAAGAGACCCAGTACTTC. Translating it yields CASSSGLVKETQYF.

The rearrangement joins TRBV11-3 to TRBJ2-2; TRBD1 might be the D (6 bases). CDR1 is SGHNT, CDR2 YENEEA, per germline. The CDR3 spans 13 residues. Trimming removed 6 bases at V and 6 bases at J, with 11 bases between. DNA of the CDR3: TGTGCCAGCAGTTACAGGGATCCCGGGGAGCTGTTTTTT. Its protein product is CASSYRDPGELFF.

The CDR3 DNA reads TGTGCCACCAGCCGGCAAGACAGGTTCAATCAGCCCCAGCATTTT. Encoded protein: CATSRQDRFNQPQHF. This chain joins TRBV15 and TRBJ1-5; weak D call: TRBD1 (6 bases). Germline loops: CDR1 LNHNV, CDR2 YYDKDF (reference sequence). The ends were cut back, 5 bases at V and 3 bases at J, with 14 bases in the middle. The CDR3 is 15 residues long.

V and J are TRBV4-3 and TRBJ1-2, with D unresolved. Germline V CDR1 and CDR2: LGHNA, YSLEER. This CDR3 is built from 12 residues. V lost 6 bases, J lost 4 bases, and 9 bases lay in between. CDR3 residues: CASRDLGYGYTF. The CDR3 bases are TGCGCCAGCAGGGACTTGGGCTATGGCTACACCTTC.

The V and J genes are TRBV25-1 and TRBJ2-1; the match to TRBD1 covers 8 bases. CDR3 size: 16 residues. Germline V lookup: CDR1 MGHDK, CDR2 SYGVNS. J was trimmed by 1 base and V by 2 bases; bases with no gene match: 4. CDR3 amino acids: CASSEPGQGSYNEQFF. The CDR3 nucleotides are TGTGCCAGCAGTGAACCCGGACAGGGTTCCTACAATGAGCAGTTCTTC.